This TCR beta chain was documented in a study of radiation and T cells in renal cell carcinoma. Libraries were prepared by immunoSEQ multiplex PCR; TCRdb keeps only in-frame clonotypes and omits some of them. The table lists 100,000 to 150,000 clones, around 80% of them singletons. Germline-derived CDR1 and CDR2 are SGHRS and YFSETQ. This CDR3 spans 16 amino acids. J was trimmed by 4 bases and V by 2 bases; bases with no gene match: 7. Time point denoted: blood 2 weeks post-SBRT. Treatment given: 15 Gy SBRT to primary tumor, nephrectomy 4 weeks later. The patient's renal cell carcinoma had clear cell pathology.

The receptor comes from a man aged 50-60 years with renal cell carcinoma. Source: blood, taken from a patient whose treatment included radiotherapy and nephrectomy. The chain carries TRBV5-1 and TRBJ2-5, with 11 bases fitting TRBD1. CDR3 sequence reads: CASSFWGQGDRETQYF. DNA for the CDR3: TGCGCCAGCAGCTTTTGGGGACAGGGGGACCGAGAGACCCAGTACTTC.